The 13 T cell receptor beta chains below were found in one sample sequenced in a study of cytomegalovirus exposure and HLA in healthy donors. In the PCR, 60 Vbeta and 13 Jbeta primers were used. Profiling relied on immunoSEQ multiplex PCR, and the TCRdb table lists in-frame clones only, not all of them. This sample has 120,000 to 150,000 clones; 70% to 80% occur once, and the top ten carry 6.2%. The sequenced material came from PBMCs. These receptors were obtained from a woman between 40 and 50 years old in good health and CMV-seropositive.

The J gene is TRBJ2-7, the V gene TRBV6-5; 11 bases align to TRBD1. Germline values: CDR1 MNHEY, CDR2 SVGAGI. Trimming cost V 2 bases and J 8 bases; bases outside gene matches: 8. This CDR3 region has 15 residues. CDR3 bases: TGTGCCAGCAGTTACAAGTCCGGGACAGGGGGAAAGCAGTACTTC. It is translated as CASSYKSGTGGKQYF.

V usage is TRBV5-4 and J usage is TRBJ2-7; D is undetermined. Germline CDR1 and CDR2: SGHNT and YYREEE (reference sequence). The CDR3 spans 15 residues. Trimming took off 0 bases at V and 0 bases at J, with 10 bases between the two ends. CDR3 sequence reads: CASSLGTRSSYEQYF. CDR3 DNA: TGTGCCAGCAGCTTGGGCACAAGAAGCTCCTACGAGCAGTACTTC.

The genes are TRBV15 and TRBJ2-7; D unresolved. The CDR3 extends over 13 amino acids. Trimming removed 5 bases at V and 0 bases at J, with 8 bases between. In germline, CDR1 is LNHNV, CDR2 YYDKDF (reference sequence). The CDR3 loop is CATSRVSSYEQYF. The CDR3 DNA reads as TGTGCCACCAGCCGGGTGAGCTCCTACGAGCAGTACTTC.

This clone was seen once. The chain joins TRBV29-1 to TRBJ2-7; no reliable D call. CDR3 length: 11 amino acids. Trimming took 1 base from V and 6 from J, leaving 7 bases between them. Germline CDR1 and CDR2: SQVTM and ANQGSEA. CDR3 coding DNA: TGCAGCGTTGAAGGGGCTGGCGAGCAGTACTTC. Its translation: CSVEGAGEQYF.

This clone was recorded only once. CDR3 in DNA: TGCAGCGTTGTCAGGGACAGCTTCACAGATACGCAGTATTTT. Protein product: CSVVRDSFTDTQYF. J is TRBJ2-3 and V is TRBV29-1; 7 bases align to TRBD1. The J segment lost 2 bases and the V segment lost 4 bases, leaving 6 bases of the junction unmatched. The CDR3 totals 14 residues. CDR1 and CDR2 (germline): SQVTM, ANQGSEA.

The rearrangement links TRBV6-6 to TRBJ2-3, with D tentatively TRBD2 (5 bases). The length of the CDR3 is 12 residues. Trimming left V 10 bases short and J 10 bases short, with 18 bases between. Germline CDR1 reads MNHNY; CDR2 reads SVGAGI (reference sequence). In DNA form, the CDR3 reads TGTGCCACCACACGGGCCCGGGATGCGCAGTATTTT. This codes for CATTRARDAQYF.

V is TRBV6-1 and J is TRBJ1-4; D is undetermined. The CDR3 spans 13 residues. The germline V gene has CDR1 MNHNS and CDR2 SASEGT. V lost 6 bases and J 6 bases, leaving 11 bases between the germline ends. The chain's CDR3 is CASRGRHHEKLFF. CDR3 nucleotides: TGTGCCAGCAGGGGCAGACATCATGAAAAACTGTTTTTT.

The CDR3 coding sequence is TGTGCCAGCAGAGCCGGGGCTAGCGGCTCCTACGAGCAGTACTTC. Protein sequence: CASRAGASGSYEQYF. The chain employs TRBV2 and TRBJ2-7; TRBD2 aligns across 7 bases. After removal of 6 bases from V and 0 bases from J, the junction contained 8 bases not matched to a gene. The CDR3 length is 15 residues. The germline gives CDR1 SNHLY, CDR2 FYNNEI.

V is TRBV6-1 and J is TRBJ1-2, with D perhaps matching TRBD1 (6 bases). There are 13 residues in the CDR3. Trimming took off 1 base at V and 8 bases at J, with 11 bases between the two ends. Germline loops: CDR1 MNHNS, CDR2 SASEGT. CDR3 residues: CASSEVTGKGYTF. The CDR3, as DNA: TGTGCCAGCAGTGAAGTGACAGGAAAAGGCTACACCTTC.

This clone appeared a single time. The chain recombines TRBV6-1 with TRBJ1-5; TRBD1 matches at 7 bases. V trimming: 4 bases; J trimming: 4 bases; junction bases outside the gene matches: 4. CDR3 length: 14 residues. The V gene's germline CDR1 is MNHNS and CDR2 SASEGT. The CDR3 DNA reads TGTGCCAGCAGTGCGGCAGGGGGGAATCAGCCCCAGCATTTT. The encoded protein is CASSAAGGNQPQHF.

The V gene is TRBV28, the J gene TRBJ1-4, with unresolved D. CDR3 size: 15 residues. The V end lost 7 bases, the J end lost 1 base, and 13 bases lay between the germline ends. From germline, CDR1 is MDHEN and CDR2 SYDVKM. The CDR3 sequence: CASTLTTGTNEKLFF. The CDR3 DNA reads TGTGCCAGCACGCTTACGACTGGAACTAATGAAAAACTGTTTTTT.

This chain connects TRBV7-8 to TRBJ2-1; TRBD2 matches at 11 bases. With V trimmed by 5 bases and J by 5 bases, 8 bases remained unmatched. This CDR3 is built from 16 residues. Germline V gene lookup returns CDR1 SGHVS and CDR2 FQNEAQ. CDR3 residues: CASSLMGLAVNNEQFF. As DNA, the CDR3 is TGTGCCAGCAGCCTCATGGGACTAGCGGTTAACAATGAGCAGTTCTTC.

This clone was detected only once. This sequence joins TRBV6-5 and TRBJ1-4, with D possibly being TRBD1 (6 bases). V was pared by 2 bases and J by 3 bases, with 10 bases between. The CDR3 runs to 15 residues. CDR1 MNHEY and CDR2 SVGAGI come from the germline V gene. The CDR3 DNA reads as TGTGCCAGCAGTTACGGCCAGGGGTCTAATGAAAAACTGTTTTTT. Amino acids: CASSYGQGSNEKLFF.